The T cell receptor (beta chain) described here comes from a study of T cells in Graves' hyperthyroidism and ophthalmopathy (dated by TCRdb to about 2019). Broadly, across the study: To identify TCR V-J signatures that set the groups apart, the researchers used a discovery cohort of approximately 98 patients, made up of roughly 45 with Graves' ophthalmopathy and 55 to 65 with stable Graves' hyperthyroidism. The 85 to 100 discovery patients were divided at random into training and test sets in a 7:3 ratio. Prospective prediction of ophthalmopathy was tested in an independent validation cohort consisting of 18 to 20 hyperthyroidism patients and around 16 patients who later progressed to ophthalmopathy. After blood sampling, hyperthyroidism patients were treated with methimazole at a starting dose of 30 mg daily, and ophthalmopathy patients were treated with high-dose intravenous methylprednisolone. TCR Vbeta CDR3 sequencing of roughly 140 peripheral blood samples (fewer than 45 ophthalmopathy, about 75 hyperthyroidism and approximately 17 progressor patients) is reported in the paper. Thyroid tissue and blood T-cell repertoires from about six Graves' hyperthyroidism patients were also compared in the study. Points the paper makes about the study in general: Blood samples also contained most of the expanded thyroid clonotypes (frequency above 0.001), which suggests that blood repertoires may reflect thyroid immune responses. A 13 V-J signature model separated ophthalmopathy from stable hyperthyroidism, with 87.88% sensitivity and 81% to 82% specificity in cross-validation and 80%/75% in testing. Sample size was not statistically predetermined, and blinding of investigators to group allocation was not performed. In validation, progression to ophthalmopathy was predicted by the model with 70.59% sensitivity and approximately 78% specificity, a median of around 5.9 months before onset.

CDR1 and CDR2, per the germline V gene, are KGHDR and SFDVKD. Here V drops 0 bases and J drops 0 bases, and the junction holds 2 bases not matched to any gene. From the cysteine up to the phenylalanine, the CDR3 has a length of 16 residues. Kept here is only the CDR3 DNA, which spans 48 bases and is read in frame from base 1. The TCR beta CDR3 regions were amplified from the RNA transcripts. The first round of RT-PCR for the TCR CDR3 was performed with the HTBI primer set and the Qiagen OneStep RT-PCR kit. A second multiplex PCR round built the libraries, followed by size selection and purification. Sequencing of the libraries was done on an Illumina HiSeq2000 using paired-end 100 bp reads. Concerning the study's data processing: Raw data were processed with SOAPnuke, discarding reads with adapters, uncalled bases, mean Phred below 15, or no exact constant-primer or identifier match. High-quality paired reads were merged using COPE v1.2.5, and each unique nucleotide sequence was defined as a clonotype. MiTCR v1.1 was used to align the clonotypes against IMGT TRBV, TRBD and TRBJ reference segments. Only V-J combinations with frequency above 0.0001, covering roughly 99% of repertoires, were analysed. The TCS score was defined as the ratio of F50 (clonal expansion) to E x V (chaos), calculated using BLOSUM62-based TCRdist between CDR3 peptides within each V-J. Welch's t-statistics and random forest reduced some 510 V-J features to under 15, which were used in a naive Bayes classifier (R e1071). The similarity between thyroid and blood repertoires was quantified using the Morisita-Horn index. TCRdb reworked the public reads: Q25 trimming with fastp, MiXCR clone assembly, productive beta chains retained. When rows share a CDR3 protein, they turn into one entry using the most common DNA and genes. None of the V and J calls come from the authors' own analysis; TCRdb made them. Recorded for this sample are 450,000 to 700,000 distinct CDR3 sequences; under 60% of them occurred a single time. Clones ranked in the top ten supply around 7.7% of the sample.

Concerning this clonotype: Its antigen specificity is not known. No much larger clone exists at a distance of one base, and base qualities are not known.

Graves' hyperthyroidism was defined as stable when no progression to ophthalmopathy occurred over 18 months of follow-up. Hyperthyroidism patients were newly diagnosed, with disease duration under 2 months, and aged 18 to 65 years. The study excluded patients with uncontrolled infections, other autoimmune diseases, pregnancy or lactation. Diagnoses relied on clinical symptoms, serum thyroxine and TRAb, thyroid ultrasound and orbital computed tomography. Trizol reagent was used to extract total RNA, and RNA quality was then checked on an Agilent 2100 Bioanalyzer. Sequencing was performed on peripheral blood or thyroid tissue (not recorded which). This TCR came from a woman in her late teens or twenties with Graves' hyperthyroidism. The chain couples TRBV24-1 to TRBJ2-3, with 7 central nucleotides matching TRBD2. The sequenced DNA: TGTGCCACCAGTGATTTGTTGACTAGCAGCACAGATACGCAGTATTTT. This translates into CATSDLLTSSTDTQYF.